The T cell receptor (beta chain) under discussion was sequenced for a study of OX40 agonist ivuxolimab in advanced cancers. About the investigation overall: Ivuxolimab was a fully human IgG2 agonistic monoclonal antibody targeting the costimulatory receptor OX40 (CD134). Intravenous ivuxolimab was administered to patients every 2 weeks at six dose levels: 0.01, 0.1, 0.3, 1.5, 3 and 10 mg/kg. Of the roughly 51 patients in dose escalation, around 20 had hepatocellular carcinoma, approximately 15 had melanoma, 9 had renal cell carcinoma and 9 had head and neck cancer. In the dose-escalation cohort, 82.7% of patients were male, and the mean age was 60 years with a range of roughly 20 to 79. Patients were allowed to have had prior anti-PD-1, anti-PD-L1 or anti-CTLA-4 therapy, and roughly 40% of the dose-escalation patients had been treated with checkpoint inhibitors. Partial responses were achieved by three dose-escalation patients, of whom one had hepatocellular carcinoma and two had cutaneous melanoma. The point of sequencing TCRbeta in the periphery was to test whether ivuxolimab changed TCR sequence diversity and drove clonal T-cell expansion. The paper describes the monotherapy dose-escalation part (N of about 55 patients) of the phase I trial of ivuxolimab.

For sequencing of the TCRbeta CDR3 region, genomic DNA was extracted from the sorted cells. TCRbeta CDR3 regions were sequenced using the immunoSEQ Assay. This immuneACCESS table, as held by TCRdb, lists in-frame sequences with V and J called but not all clones. Of the missing ones, under half trace to an unresolved V gene in checked studies; the others have no known cause. This sample gives tens of thousands of clones in total; 85% to 90% of them show up just once. About 2% of the sample is held by the ten biggest clonotypes. Findings and caveats that apply to the study as a whole: At doses of 0.1 to 3.0 mg/kg, clonal expansion of both CD4+ and CD8+ T cells in blood was seen between baseline and week 6. After ivuxolimab, more expanded clones were found on average in CD8+ T cells than in CD4+ T cells. Which antigens the clonally expanded peripheral T cells were specific for was not determined. Low levels of normalized T-cell clonal expansion were also seen in some patients who did not respond. In the 0.1-3.0 mg/kg groups, partial responders had among the lowest normalized peripheral clonal expansion, particularly in CD8+ T cells.

The CDR3 runs 16 amino acids, cysteine and phenylalanine included. Only the CDR3 portion is preserved as DNA: 48 bases, with reading frame beginning at the first base. The germline V gene (reference sequence) supplies CDR1 SSHAT and CDR2 FNYEAQ. In the case of this clone: This receptor's antigen is unknown. At one of its ends the junction is not consistent with the germline gene, which may arise from a read error.

The trial excluded patients who had a history of autoimmune disease or who were on systemic immunosuppression. Peripheral blood for TCR sequencing was drawn from every dose cohort at baseline, at cycle 4 day 1 and at cycle 7 day 1. The samples were drawn from a first-in-human, open-label, multicenter phase I dose-escalation trial of ivuxolimab. The trial enrolled adults with locally advanced or metastatic head and neck squamous cell, hepatocellular, melanoma or renal cell carcinoma. Before TCR sequencing, CD4+ and CD8+ T cells were separately sorted from peripheral blood. Recombination connected TRBV7-7 to TRBJ2-7, with the D gene too uncertain to name. This sequence originates from an adult with an advanced solid tumor such as melanoma, head and neck, liver or kidney cancer. The source material was CD4+ or CD8+ T cells sorted from blood, sampled in a trial of the OX40 agonist ivuxolimab. The CDR3 amino acid sequence is: CASSLDGGPTTYEQYF. The sequenced DNA is TGTGCTAGCAGCTTAGACGGTGGACCAACTACCTACGAGCAGTACTTC. With the rest looked up from the reference TRBV7-7 and TRBJ2-7 genes rather than sequenced, the full variable domain is GAGVSQSPRYKVTKRGQDVTLRCDPISSHATLYWYQQALGQGPEFLTYFNYEAQPDKSGLPSDRFSAERPEGSISTLTIQRTEQRDSAMYRCASSLDGGPTTYEQYFGPGTRLTVT.